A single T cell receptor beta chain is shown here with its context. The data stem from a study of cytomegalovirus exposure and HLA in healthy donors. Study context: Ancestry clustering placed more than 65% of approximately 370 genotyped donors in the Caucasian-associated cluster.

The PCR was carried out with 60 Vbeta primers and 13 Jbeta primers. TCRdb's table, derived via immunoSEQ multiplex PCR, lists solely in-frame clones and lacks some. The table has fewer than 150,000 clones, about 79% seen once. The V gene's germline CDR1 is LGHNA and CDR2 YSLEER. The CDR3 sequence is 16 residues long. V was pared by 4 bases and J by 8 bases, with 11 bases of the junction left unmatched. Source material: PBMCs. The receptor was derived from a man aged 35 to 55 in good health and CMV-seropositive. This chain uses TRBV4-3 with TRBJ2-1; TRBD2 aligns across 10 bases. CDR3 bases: TGCGCCAGCAGCCGATCCGGGACTAGCGACGGGGATGAGCAGTTCTTC. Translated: CASSRSGTSDGDEQFF.